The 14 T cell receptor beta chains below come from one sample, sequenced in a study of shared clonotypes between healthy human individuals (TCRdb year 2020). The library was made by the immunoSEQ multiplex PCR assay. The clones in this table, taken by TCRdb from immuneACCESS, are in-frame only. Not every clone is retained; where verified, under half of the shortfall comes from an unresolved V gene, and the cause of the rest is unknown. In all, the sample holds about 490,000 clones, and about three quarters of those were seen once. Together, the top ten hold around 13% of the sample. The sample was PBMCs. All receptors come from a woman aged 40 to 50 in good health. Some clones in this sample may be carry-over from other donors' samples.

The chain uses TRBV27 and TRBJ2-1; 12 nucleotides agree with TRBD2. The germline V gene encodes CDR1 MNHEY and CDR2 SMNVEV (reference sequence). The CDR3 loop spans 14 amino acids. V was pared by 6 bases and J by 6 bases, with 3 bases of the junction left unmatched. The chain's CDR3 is CASRLAGGTNEQFF. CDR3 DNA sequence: TGTGCCAGCAGGCTAGCGGGAGGGACCAATGAGCAGTTCTTC.

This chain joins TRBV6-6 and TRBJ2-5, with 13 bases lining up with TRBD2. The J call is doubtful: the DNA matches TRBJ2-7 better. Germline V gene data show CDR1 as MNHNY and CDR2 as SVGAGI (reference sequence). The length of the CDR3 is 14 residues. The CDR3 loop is CASRWTSGRYEQYF. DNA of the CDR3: TGTGCCAGCAGGTGGACTAGCGGGAGATACGAGCAGTACTTC.

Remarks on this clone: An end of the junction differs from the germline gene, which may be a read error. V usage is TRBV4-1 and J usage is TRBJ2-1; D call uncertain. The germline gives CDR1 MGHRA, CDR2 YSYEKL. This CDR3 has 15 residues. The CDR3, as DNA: TGCGCCAGCAGCCCTAGGCTGAAGGTCGACAATGGGCAGTTCTTC. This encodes CASSPRLKVDNGQFF.

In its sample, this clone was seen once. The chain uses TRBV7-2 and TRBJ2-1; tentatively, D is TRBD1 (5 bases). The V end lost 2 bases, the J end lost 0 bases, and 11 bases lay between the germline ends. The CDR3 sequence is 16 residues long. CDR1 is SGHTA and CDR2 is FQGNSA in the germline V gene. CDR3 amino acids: CASSLFWGSSYNEQFF. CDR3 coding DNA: TGTGCCAGCAGCTTATTTTGGGGCTCCTCCTACAATGAGCAGTTCTTC.

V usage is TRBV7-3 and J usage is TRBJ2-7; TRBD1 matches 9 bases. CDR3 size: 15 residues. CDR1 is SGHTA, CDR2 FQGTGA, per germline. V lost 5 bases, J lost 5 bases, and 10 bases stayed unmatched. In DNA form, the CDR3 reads TGTGCCAGCAGCCTAGTAGAGGGACAGGGTCACGAGCAGTACTTC. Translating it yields CASSLVEGQGHEQYF.

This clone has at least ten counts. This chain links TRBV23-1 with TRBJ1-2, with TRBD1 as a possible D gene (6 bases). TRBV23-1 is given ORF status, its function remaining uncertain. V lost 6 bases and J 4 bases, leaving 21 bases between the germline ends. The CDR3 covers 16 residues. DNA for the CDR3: TGCGCCAGCAGACTGGGTTTTGATGGGGGCGGCTATGGCTACACCTTC. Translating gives CASRLGFDGGGYGYTF.

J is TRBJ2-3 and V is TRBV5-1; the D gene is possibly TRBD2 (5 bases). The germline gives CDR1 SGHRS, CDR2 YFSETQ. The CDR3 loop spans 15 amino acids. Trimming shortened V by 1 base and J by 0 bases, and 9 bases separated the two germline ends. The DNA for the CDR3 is TGCGCCAGCAGCTTGAGAGGGAGCAGCACAGATACGCAGTATTTT. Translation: CASSLRGSSTDTQYF.

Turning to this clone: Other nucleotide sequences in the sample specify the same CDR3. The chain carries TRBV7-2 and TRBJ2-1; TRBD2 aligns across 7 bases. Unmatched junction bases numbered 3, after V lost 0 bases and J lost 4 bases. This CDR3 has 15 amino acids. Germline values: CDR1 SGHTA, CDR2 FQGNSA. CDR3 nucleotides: TGTGCCAGCAGCTTAGCGGGAGGGCCTTACAATGAGCAGTTCTTC. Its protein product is CASSLAGGPYNEQFF.

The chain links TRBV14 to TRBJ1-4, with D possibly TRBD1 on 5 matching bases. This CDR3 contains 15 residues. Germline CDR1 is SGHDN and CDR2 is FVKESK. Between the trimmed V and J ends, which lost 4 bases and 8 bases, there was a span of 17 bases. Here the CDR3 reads CASSPFRGGNEKLFF. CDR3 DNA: TGTGCCAGCAGCCCCTTTCGGGGGGGAAACGAAAAACTGTTTTTT. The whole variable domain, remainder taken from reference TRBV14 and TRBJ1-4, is EAGVTQFPSHSVIEKGQTVTLRCDPISGHDNLYWYRRVMGKEIKFLLHFVKESKQDESGMPNNRFLAERTGGTYSTLKVQPAELEDSGVYFCASSPFRGGNEKLFFGSGTQLSVL.

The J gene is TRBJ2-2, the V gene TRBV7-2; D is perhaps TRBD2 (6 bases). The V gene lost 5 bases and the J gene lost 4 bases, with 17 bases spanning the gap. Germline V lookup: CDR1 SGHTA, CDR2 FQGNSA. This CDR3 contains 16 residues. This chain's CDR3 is CASSLLRGRSTGELFF. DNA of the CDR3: TGTGCCAGCAGCCTATTACGGGGGAGAAGCACCGGGGAGCTGTTTTTT.

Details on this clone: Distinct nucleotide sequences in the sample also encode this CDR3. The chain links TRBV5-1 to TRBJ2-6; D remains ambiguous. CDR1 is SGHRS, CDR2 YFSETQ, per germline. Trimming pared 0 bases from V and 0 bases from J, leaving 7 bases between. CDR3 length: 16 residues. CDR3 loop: CASSLGRNSGANVLTF. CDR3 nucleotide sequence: TGCGCCAGCAGCTTGGGTCGGAACTCTGGGGCCAACGTCCTGACTTTC. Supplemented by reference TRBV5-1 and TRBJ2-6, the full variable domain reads KAGVTQTPRYLIKTRGQQVTLSCSPISGHRSVSWYQQTPGQGLQFLFEYFSETQRNKGNFPGRFSGRQFSNSRSEMNVSTLELGDSALYLCASSLGRNSGANVLTFGAGSRLTVL.

The CDR3 protein is CASSWDRVNTEAFF. In DNA form, the CDR3 reads TGTGCCAGCAGCTGGGACAGGGTGAACACTGAAGCTTTCTTT. The chain has TRBV5-6 and TRBJ1-1, with 9 bases fitting TRBD1. J lost 0 bases, V lost 3 bases, and 0 bases had no gene match. This CDR3 region has 14 residues. Germline CDR1 and CDR2: SGHDT and YYEEEE.

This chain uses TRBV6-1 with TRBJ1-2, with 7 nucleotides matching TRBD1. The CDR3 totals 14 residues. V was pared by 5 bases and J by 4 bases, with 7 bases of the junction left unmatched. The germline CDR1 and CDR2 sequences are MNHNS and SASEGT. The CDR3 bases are TGTGCCAGCAGTCAGACAGGGTTCGGCTATGGCTACACCTTC. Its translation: CASSQTGFGYGYTF.

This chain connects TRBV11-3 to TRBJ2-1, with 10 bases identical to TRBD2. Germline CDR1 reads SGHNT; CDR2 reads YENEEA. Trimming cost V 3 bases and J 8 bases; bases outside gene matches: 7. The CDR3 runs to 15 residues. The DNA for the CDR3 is TGTGCCAGCAGCTTGGCTAGCGGGAGCGGGCATGAGCAGTTCTTC. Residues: CASSLASGSGHEQFF. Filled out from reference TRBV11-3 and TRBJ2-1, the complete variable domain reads EAGVVQSPRYKIIEKKQPVAFWCNPISGHNTLYWYLQNLGQGPELLIRYENEEAVDDSQLPKDRFSAERLKGVDSTLKIQPAELGDSAVYLCASSLASGSGHEQFFGPGTRLTVL.